This TCR beta chain was retrieved from a study of blood T cell repertoires in COVID-19. Across the study: From the United States, Italy and Spain came samples of acute and convalescent COVID-19.

The V gene's germline CDR1 is SEHNR and CDR2 FQNEAQ (reference sequence). The germline V and J ends were trimmed by 3 bases and 0 bases, with 5 bases remaining between them. CDR3 length: 13 amino acids. In the original processing: Amplification from reference gene primers served as the basis for estimated nucleated cell counts. The assay was immunoSEQ multiplex PCR, and TCRdb's table has in-frame clones only and misses some. V and J calls and clone size come straight from that table; D and trimming were deduced from the DNA. This sample yields roughly 400,000 clones, of which about 88% are seen a single time; approximately 1.5% belongs to the top ten. This clone occurred a few times.

The receptor's source is a young woman who had been exposed to COVID-19. Sequences were obtained from PBMCs or T cells enriched from blood (not recorded which). The V gene is TRBV7-9, the J gene TRBJ2-5, with a possible D match to TRBD1 (5 bases). CDR3 sequence: CASSLGHQETQYF. CDR3 nucleotide sequence: TGTGCCAGCAGCTTGGGGCACCAAGAGACCCAGTACTTC.